The clone carrying this T cell receptor (beta chain) came up a few times. The repertoire was sequenced with immunoSEQ multiplex PCR; TCRdb's copy has only in-frame clones and lacks some. The table shows around 130,000 clones, with about 84% occurring only once. This sample is part of a study of blood T cell repertoires in COVID-19. At the level of the study: Acute and convalescent COVID-19 samples came from the United States, Italy and Spain. From T cells, B-cell-depleted T cells, or PBMCs came the material, which was cDNA or gDNA.

The germline CDR1 and CDR2 sequences are LGHNA and YNFKEQ. V was cut by 9 bases and J by 4 bases, with 17 bases left in between. The CDR3 has 14 residues. The clonotype originates from a man aged 60 to 69 with acute or convalescent COVID-19. The sample was peripheral blood. The chain has TRBV4-2 and TRBJ2-3; D may be TRBD2 (5 bases). The CDR3 protein is CASSRPGSADTQYF. The CDR3 region has the DNA TGTGCCAGTTCCCGCCCGGGGAGCGCAGATACGCAGTATTTT.